These 9 T cell receptor beta chains were sequenced from one sample in a study of beta chain features in type 1 diabetes. Reverse transcription of all isolated RNA meant that expressed TCRB transcripts were sequenced. TCRdb's table, derived via immunoSEQ multiplex PCR, lists solely in-frame clones and lacks some. This table has around 430,000 clones, 30% appearing once. The specimen was naive CD4+ T cells from blood. The receptors shown here come from a man aged 18 to 30 in good health.

V is TRBV6-5 and J is TRBJ2-3; 8 bases map to TRBD1. The J segment lost 4 bases and the V segment lost 2 bases, leaving 8 bases of the junction unmatched. The CDR3 contains 16 residues. From germline, CDR1 is MNHEY and CDR2 SVGAGI. The CDR3 loop is CASSYARTGTADTQYF. CDR3 coding DNA: TGTGCCAGCAGTTACGCCAGGACAGGGACCGCAGATACGCAGTATTTT.

This clone was found a few times. CDR3 loop: CASSPGNQETQYF. Here the CDR3 DNA reads TGCGCCAGCAGTCCAGGAAATCAAGAGACCCAGTACTTC. The genes are TRBV23-1 and TRBJ2-5; D uncertain. TRBV23-1 belongs to the ORF category, with a function that is uncertain. V was trimmed by 4 bases and J by 2 bases, leaving 8 bases between them. The CDR3 length is 13 residues.

V and J are TRBV29-1 and TRBJ2-7; no clear D. Germline V gene lookup returns CDR1 SQVTM and CDR2 ANQGSEA. Trimming took off 5 bases at V and 2 bases at J, with 16 bases between the two ends. This CDR3 comprises 14 residues. CDR3 residues: CSVCPDGNTYEQYF. The CDR3 bases are TGCAGCGTTTGTCCCGATGGTAATACCTACGAGCAGTACTTC.

This clone appeared a few times. This same CDR3 is encoded by further DNA sequences in the sample. The chain carries TRBV20-1 and TRBJ1-4; D unclear. V was pared by 5 bases and J by 6 bases, with 7 bases between. CDR3 length equals 11 residues. The V gene's germline CDR1 is DFQATT and CDR2 SNEGSKA (reference sequence). The CDR3 sequence is CSAAGDEKLFF. Written as DNA, the CDR3 is TGCAGTGCTGCAGGAGATGAAAAACTGTTTTTT.

The rearrangement joins TRBV9 to TRBJ2-7; 9 bases match TRBD2. Germline trimming cut 3 bases from V and 5 bases from J; bases unmatched to any gene: 6. The CDR3 spans 14 residues. Per germline, CDR1 SGDLS and CDR2 YYNGEE. The CDR3 region is CASSGIAGVDEQYF. The CDR3 DNA sequence: TGTGCCAGCAGCGGGATAGCGGGAGTCGACGAGCAGTACTTC.

The chain carries TRBV7-2 and TRBJ1-3, with D hard to call. The CDR3 loop spans 14 amino acids. Trimming took off 5 bases at V and 3 bases at J, with 11 bases between the two ends. The germline CDR1 and CDR2 sequences are SGHTA and FQGNSA. The CDR3 coding sequence is TGTGCCAGCAGCCCCGGAGTGGATGGAAACACCATATATTTT. It translates to CASSPGVDGNTIYF. The whole variable domain, remainder taken from reference TRBV7-2 and TRBJ1-3, is GAGVSQSPSNKVTEKGKDVELRCDPISGHTALYWYRQSLGQGLEFLIYFQGNSAPDKSGLPSDRFSAERTGGSVSTLTIQRTQQEDSAVYLCASSPGVDGNTIYFGEGSWLTVV.

The chain has TRBV6-5 and TRBJ2-1, with D unclear. V was shortened by 0 bases and J by 9 bases, with 6 bases between the two germline ends. In germline, CDR1 is MNHEY, CDR2 SVGAGI. This CDR3 contains 12 residues. The CDR3 reads CASSYSTGEQFF. CDR3 in DNA: TGTGCCAGCAGTTACTCGACGGGTGAGCAGTTCTTC.

V gene TRBV28 combines with J gene TRBJ2-7; 8 bases match TRBD1. CDR3 length: 15 amino acids. From germline, CDR1 is MDHEN and CDR2 SYDVKM. The V gene end was trimmed by 5 bases and the J gene end by 3 bases; junction bases not matched to a gene: 9. For the CDR3, the DNA is TGTGCCAGCAGTCCCCGGACAGGGTCTCGCTACGAGCAGTACTTC. Its translation: CASSPRTGSRYEQYF.

This clone was counted only a few times. The rearrangement links TRBV30 to TRBJ1-2, with TRBD1 matching over 7 bases. The germline CDR1 and CDR2 sequences are GTSNPN and SVGIG (reference sequence). The V segment lost 8 bases and the J segment 4 bases; nucleotides outside the gene matches: 7. The CDR3 covers 12 residues. The CDR3 DNA is TGTGCCGCCGCGACAGGGCCCTATGGCTACACCTTC. This encodes CAAATGPYGYTF. Combining the CDR3 with reference TRBV30 and TRBJ1-2 gives the whole variable domain SQTIHQWPATLVQPVGSPLSLECTVEGTSNPNLYWYRQAAGRGLQLLFYSVGIGQISSEVPQNLSASRPQDRQFILSSKKLLLSDSGFYLCAAATGPYGYTFGSGTRLTVV.